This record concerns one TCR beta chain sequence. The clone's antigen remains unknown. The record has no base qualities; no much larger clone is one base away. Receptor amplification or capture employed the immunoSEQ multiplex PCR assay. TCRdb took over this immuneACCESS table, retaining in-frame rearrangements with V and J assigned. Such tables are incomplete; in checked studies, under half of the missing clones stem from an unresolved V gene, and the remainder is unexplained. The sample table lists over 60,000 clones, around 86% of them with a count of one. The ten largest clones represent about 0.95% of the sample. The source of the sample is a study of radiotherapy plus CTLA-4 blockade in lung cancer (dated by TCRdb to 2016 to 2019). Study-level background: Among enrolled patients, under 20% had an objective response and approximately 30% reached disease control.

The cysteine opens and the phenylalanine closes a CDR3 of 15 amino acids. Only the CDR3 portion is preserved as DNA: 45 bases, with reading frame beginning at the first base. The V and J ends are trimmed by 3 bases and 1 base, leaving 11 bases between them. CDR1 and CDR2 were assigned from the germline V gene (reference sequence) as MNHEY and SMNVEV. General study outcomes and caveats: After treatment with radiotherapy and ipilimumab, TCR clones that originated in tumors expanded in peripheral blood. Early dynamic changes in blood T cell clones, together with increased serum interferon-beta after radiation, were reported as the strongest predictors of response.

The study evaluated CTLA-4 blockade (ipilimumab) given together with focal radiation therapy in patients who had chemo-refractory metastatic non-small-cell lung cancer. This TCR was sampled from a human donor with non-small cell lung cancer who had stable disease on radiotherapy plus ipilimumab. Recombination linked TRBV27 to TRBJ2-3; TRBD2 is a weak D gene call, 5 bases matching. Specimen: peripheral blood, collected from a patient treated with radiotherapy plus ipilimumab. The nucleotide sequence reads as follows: TGTGCCAGCAGTTTGCTTACTAGGGGCACAGATACGCAGTATTTT. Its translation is CASSLLTRGTDTQYF.